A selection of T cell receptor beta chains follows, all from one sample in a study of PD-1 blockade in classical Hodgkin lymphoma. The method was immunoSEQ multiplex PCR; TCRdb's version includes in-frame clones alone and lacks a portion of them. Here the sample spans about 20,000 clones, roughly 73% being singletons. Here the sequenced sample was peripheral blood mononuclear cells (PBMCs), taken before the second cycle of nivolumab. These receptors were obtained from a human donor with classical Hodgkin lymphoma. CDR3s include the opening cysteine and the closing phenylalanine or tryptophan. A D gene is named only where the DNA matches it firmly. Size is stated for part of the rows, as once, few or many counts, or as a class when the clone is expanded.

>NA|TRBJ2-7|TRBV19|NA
TGTGCCAGTAGTAAAAGGTCGGGGTCCGAGCAGTACTTC
CASSKRSGSEQYF
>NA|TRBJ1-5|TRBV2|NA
TGTGCCAGCAGTGAAGAGTCAGGGAAAAATCAGCCCCAGCATTTT
CASSEESGKNQPQHF
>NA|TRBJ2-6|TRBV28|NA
TGTGCCAGCAGTTCGCAGTACTCTGGGGCCAACGTCCTGACTTTC
CASSSQYSGANVLTF
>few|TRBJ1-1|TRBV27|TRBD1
TGTGCCAGCAGCCTCGGACAGGGATGGGACACTGAAGCTTTCTTT
CASSLGQGWDTEAFF
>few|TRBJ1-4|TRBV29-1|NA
TGCAGCGTCGGGGGGGCGCCGGGTGAAAAACTGTTTTTT
CSVGGAPGEKLFF
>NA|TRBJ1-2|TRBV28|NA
TGTGCCAGCAGCTCCGGCCGAACTAACTATGGCTACACCTTC
CASSSGRTNYGYTF
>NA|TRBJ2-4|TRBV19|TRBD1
TGTGCCAGCAAACAGGGGGCGCCCCAAAACATTCAGTACTTC
CASKQGAPQNIQYF
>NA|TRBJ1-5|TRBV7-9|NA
TGTGCCAGCAGCTTAGGGGGACTGGGAGATCAGCCCCAGCATTTT
CASSLGGLGDQPQHF
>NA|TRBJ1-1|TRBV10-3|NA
TGTGCCATCAGTGGAAGACAGACTGTGAACACTGAAGCTTTCTTT
CAISGRQTVNTEAFF
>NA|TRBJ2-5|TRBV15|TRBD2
TGTGCCACCAGCAGAGTGGCGGGGGAAGAGACCCAGTACTTC
CATSRVAGEETQYF
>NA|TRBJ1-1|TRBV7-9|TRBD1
TGTGCCAGCAGCCCGGGACAGGGCCGGCGGCTGGAAGCTTTCTTT
CASSPGQGRRLEAFF
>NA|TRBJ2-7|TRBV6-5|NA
TGTGCCAGCAGTTACTCAGAGGGTGTCTACGAGCAGTACTTC
CASSYSEGVYEQYF
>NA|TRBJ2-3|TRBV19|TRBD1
TGTGCCAGTAGTGACAGGGTACGCACAGATACGCAGTATTTT
CASSDRVRTDTQYF
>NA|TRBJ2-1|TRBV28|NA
TGTGCCAGCAGTTTGGACTTATACAATGAGCAGTTCTTC
CASSLDLYNEQFF
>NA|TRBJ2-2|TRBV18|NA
TGTGCCAGCTCACCTCGCCAGGACACCACCGGGGAGCTGTTTTTT
CASSPRQDTTGELFF
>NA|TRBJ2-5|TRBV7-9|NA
TGTGCCAGCAGCTTAGTGGGGACCCAGTACTTC
CASSLVGTQYF
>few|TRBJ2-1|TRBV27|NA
TGTGCCAGCAGTCTGGCGGACTTCTATACCGCCTACAATGAGCAGTTCTTC
CASSLADFYTAYNEQFF
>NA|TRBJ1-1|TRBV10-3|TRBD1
TGTGCCATCAGTGAACTACAGGGGATGAACACTGAAGCTTTCTTT
CAISELQGMNTEAFF
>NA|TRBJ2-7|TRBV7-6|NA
TGTGCCAGCAGCGCCCGTACCCCCGGCGAGCAGTACTTC
CASSARTPGEQYF
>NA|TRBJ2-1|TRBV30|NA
TGTGCCTGGGGGGGGAGACACAATGAGCAGTTCTTC
CAWGGRHNEQFF
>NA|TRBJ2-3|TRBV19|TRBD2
TGTGCCAGTAGACCCGGGGGGGACCATACGCAGTATTTT
CASRPGGDHTQYF
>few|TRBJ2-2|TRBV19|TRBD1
TGTGCCAGTAAACGGGACAGGGTCGGCACCGGGGAGCTGTTTTTT
CASKRDRVGTGELFF
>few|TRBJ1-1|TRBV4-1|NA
TGCGCCAGCAGCCAAGATGAAACCGCCGCCAGGGTGGGAGACACTGAAGCTTTCTTT
CASSQDETAARVGDTEAFF
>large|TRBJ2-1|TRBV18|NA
TGTGCCAGCTCACCGCGGGTCAATGAGCAGTTCTTC
CASSPRVNEQFF
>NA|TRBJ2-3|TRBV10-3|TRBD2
TGTGCCATCAGGGCTAGCGGGAGCACAGATACGCAGTATTTT
CAIRASGSTDTQYF
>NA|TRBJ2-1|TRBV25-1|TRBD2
TGTGCCAGCAGTGGCGGGACTAGCGGGAGCTCCTACAATGAGCAGTTCTTC
CASSGGTSGSSYNEQFF
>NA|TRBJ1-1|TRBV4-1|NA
TGCGCCAGCAGCCAAGACCCGGGACCGCTAGTTATTGAAGCTTTCTTT
CASSQDPGPLVIEAFF
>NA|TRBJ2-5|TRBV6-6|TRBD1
TGTGCCAGCAGTCAGCCGGGACAGGGTCAAGAGACCCAGTACTTC
CASSQPGQGQETQYF
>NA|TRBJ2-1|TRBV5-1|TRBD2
TGCGCCAGCAGCCCCACTAGCGGGAGAGGCGATGAGCAGTTCTTC
CASSPTSGRGDEQFF
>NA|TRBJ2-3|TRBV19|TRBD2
TGTGCCAGTAGGGAACTAGCGGGAGGGAATACGCAGTATTTT
CASRELAGGNTQYF
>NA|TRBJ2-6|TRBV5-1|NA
TGCGCCAGCAGCTTGTGGGCCGGGAACGGGGCCAACGTCCTGACTTTC
CASSLWAGNGANVLTF
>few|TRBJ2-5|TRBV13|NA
TGTGCCAGCAGCTTACGAGGGTCCCAAGAGACCCAGTACTTC
CASSLRGSQETQYF
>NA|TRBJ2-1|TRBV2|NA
TGTGCCAGCAGTTACACGAGGGAGCAGTTCTTC
CASSYTREQFF
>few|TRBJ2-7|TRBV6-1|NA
TGTGCCAGCAGTGAAGGAGAGACCTACGAGCAGTACTTC
CASSEGETYEQYF
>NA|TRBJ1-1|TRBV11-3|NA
TGTGCCAGCAGCCTGGGACAAGGAAATGAAGCTTTCTTT
CASSLGQGNEAFF
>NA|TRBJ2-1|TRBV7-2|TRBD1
TGTGCCAGCAGCCCGGGACAGGCAAGCAATGAGCAGTTCTTC
CASSPGQASNEQFF
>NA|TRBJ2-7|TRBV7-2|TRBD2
TGTGCCAGCAGCCTCGGGACTAGCGTTTTTTACGAGCAGTACTTC
CASSLGTSVFYEQYF
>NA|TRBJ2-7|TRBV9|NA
TGTGCCAGCAGCGGCCTAGGGGGTGGTCAGCAGTACTTC
CASSGLGGGQQYF
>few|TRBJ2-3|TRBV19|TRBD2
TGTGCCAGTAGGACCCCGGGACTAGCGGGAACAGATACGCAGTATTTT
CASRTPGLAGTDTQYF
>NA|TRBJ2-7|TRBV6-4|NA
TGTGCCAGCAGCTTTCGGGCTCTCAGGCAGCAGTACTTC
CASSFRALRQQYF
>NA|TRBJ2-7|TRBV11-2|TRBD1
TGTGCCAGCAGCCCGGGGACAGCGAGGCAGTACTTC
CASSPGTARQYF
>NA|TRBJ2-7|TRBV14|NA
TGTGCCAGCAGCCAAGCCGCGGGTTATTCCTACGAGCAGTACTTC
CASSQAAGYSYEQYF
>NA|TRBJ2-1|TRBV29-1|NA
TGCAGCGTTGCGGGGAGGGGGGGTAATGAGCAGTTCTTC
CSVAGRGGNEQFF
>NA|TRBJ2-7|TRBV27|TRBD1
TGTGCCAGCACGCCCAGTACAGGGGCCTACGAGCAGTACTTC
CASTPSTGAYEQYF
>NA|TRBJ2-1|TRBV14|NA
TGTGCCAGCAGCCTGGTTCGAACTTCATCATACAATGAGCAGTTCTTC
CASSLVRTSSYNEQFF
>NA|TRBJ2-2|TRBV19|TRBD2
TGTGCCAGTAGGGGGACTAGCGGGGTCGGTCCCGGGGAGCTGTTTTTT
CASRGTSGVGPGELFF
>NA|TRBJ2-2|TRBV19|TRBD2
TGTGCCAGTAGTCTAAAAGCGGGAACCGGGGAGCTGTTTTTT
CASSLKAGTGELFF
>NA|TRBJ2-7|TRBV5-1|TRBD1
TGCGCCAGCAGCTCTACAGGGGGCTCCTACGAGCAGTACTTC
CASSSTGGSYEQYF
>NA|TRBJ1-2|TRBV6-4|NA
TGTGCCAGCAGTGAAATGGGTGGCTACACCTTC
CASSEMGGYTF
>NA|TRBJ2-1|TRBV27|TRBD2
TGTGCCAGCAGTTTTTTTGGGGGAGGGCCCATCGATGAGCAGTTCTTC
CASSFFGGGPIDEQFF
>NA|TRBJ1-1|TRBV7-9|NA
TGTGCCAGCAGCTTAGTAGGGGTAGGTCGGGACACTGAAGCTTTCTTT
CASSLVGVGRDTEAFF
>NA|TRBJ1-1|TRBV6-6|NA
TGTGCCAGCAGGTGGGGGGACACTGAAGCTTTCTTT
CASRWGDTEAFF
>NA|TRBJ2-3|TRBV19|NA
TGTGCCAGTAGCCACCGACAGGCAGATACGCAGTATTTT
CASSHRQADTQYF
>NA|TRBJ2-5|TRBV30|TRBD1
TGTGCCTGGGGGACAGGGCGGCGGGAGAGGCAAGAGACCCAGTACTTC
CAWGTGRRERQETQYF